The present TCR beta chain was sequenced within a study of blood T cell repertoires in COVID-19. Study-level background: Sites in the United States, Italy and Spain provided acute and convalescent COVID-19 samples. Sample material is recorded as cDNA or gDNA derived from T cells, B-cell-depleted T cells, or PBMCs.

Authors' analysis steps: Estimation of nucleated cell counts relied on the amplification of reference gene primers. Sequencing used immunoSEQ multiplex PCR; TCRdb keeps in-frame clones, though not all of them. The D gene and trimming were derived from the DNA, and the V and J assignments and clone size from that table. The data show 140,000 to 150,000 clones, with 76% seen just once and 3.5% to 4.5% held by the top ten. The CDR3 extends over 14 amino acids. Germline values: CDR1 MGHRA, CDR2 YSYEKL. The trim removed 6 bases at V and 4 bases at J, leaving 7 bases unmatched. The chain couples TRBV4-1 to TRBJ2-3, with 7 nucleotides matching TRBD2. Sequenced input: peripheral blood. The receptor's source is a man aged 55 to 70 with acute or convalescent COVID-19. As DNA, the CDR3 is TGCGCCAGCAGTCCTATAGCGGGCTCAGATACGCAGTATTTT. Translation gives CASSPIAGSDTQYF.